This T cell receptor (beta chain) was recorded in a study of patients and donors after allogeneic stem cell transplantation. MiXCR was run by TCRdb on the RT-PCR reads, yielding one entry per CDR3 protein. Here the sample spans more than 55,000 distinct CDR3 sequences, 13% being singletons. This clonotype has more than one count but fewer than ten. This CDR3 has 15 residues. V lost 6 bases and J lost 4, with 19 bases in between. Germline V gene sequence: CDR1 MDHEN, CDR2 SYDVKM. The TCR originated in a human donor who was either an allogeneic HSCT recipient or a stem cell or donor lymphocyte infusion donor (not recorded which). It is not recorded whose cells these are; they may come from a transplant donor. The chain recombines TRBV28 with TRBJ2-7; D could derive from TRBD1 or TRBD2 (6 bases each). The sequencing sample was made of blood, either unsorted or a sorted T cell fraction (not recorded which). The CDR3 loop reads CASSTRGTPNYEQYF. CDR3 DNA: TGTGCCAGCAGCACACGCGGGACACCAAATTACGAGCAGTACTTC.